Detailed here is one T cell receptor (beta chain). Its antigen is unidentified. The PCR had 60 Vbeta and 13 Jbeta primers. The repertoire was sequenced with immunoSEQ multiplex PCR; TCRdb's copy has only in-frame clones and lacks some. The sample contains about 190,000 clones, 75% to 85% of which appear only once. These data originate in a study of cytomegalovirus exposure and HLA in healthy donors. Germline V gene lookup returns CDR1 MNHEY and CDR2 SMNVEV (reference sequence). Trimming took 3 bases from V and 3 from J; bases not matched to a gene: 15. This CDR3 is built from 20 residues. Points from the study as a whole: CMV serostatus was the sole immune exposure data available. The authors excluded some V segments, including TRBV6-2 and TRBV6-3, as indistinguishable. V- and J-gene trimming of TCR beta was linked (in a later analysis) to a missense DCLRE1C variant.

This TCR derives from a woman aged 18 to 35 in good health and CMV-seronegative. The chain recombines TRBV27 with TRBJ2-6, with TRBD1 matching over 9 bases. The material sequenced was PBMCs. The chain's CDR3 is CASSLWSGGQGSNGANVLTF. CDR3 nucleotides: TGTGCCAGCAGTTTGTGGAGTGGGGGACAGGGATCAAATGGGGCCAACGTCCTGACTTTC.